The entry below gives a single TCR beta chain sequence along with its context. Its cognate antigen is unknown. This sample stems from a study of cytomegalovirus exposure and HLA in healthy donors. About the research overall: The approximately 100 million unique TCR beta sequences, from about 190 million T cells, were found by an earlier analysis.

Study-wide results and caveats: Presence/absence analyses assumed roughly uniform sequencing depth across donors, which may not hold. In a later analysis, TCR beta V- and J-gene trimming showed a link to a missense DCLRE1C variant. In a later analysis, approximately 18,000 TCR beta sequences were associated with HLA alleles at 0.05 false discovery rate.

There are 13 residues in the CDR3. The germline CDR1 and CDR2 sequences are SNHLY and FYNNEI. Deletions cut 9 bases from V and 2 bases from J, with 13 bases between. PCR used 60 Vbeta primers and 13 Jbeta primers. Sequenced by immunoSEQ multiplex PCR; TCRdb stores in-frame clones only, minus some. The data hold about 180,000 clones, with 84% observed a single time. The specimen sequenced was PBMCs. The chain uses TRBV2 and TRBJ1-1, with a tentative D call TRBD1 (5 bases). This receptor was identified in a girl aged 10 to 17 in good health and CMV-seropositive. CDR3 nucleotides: TGTGCCAGTATACAGGAAAGAAACACTGAAGCTTTCTTT. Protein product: CASIQERNTEAFF.